This TCR beta chain was retrieved from a study of T-cell memory formation after mild COVID-19. TCRdb processed the 5' RACE reads anew with MiXCR; each CDR3 protein has one entry. Of hundreds of thousands of distinct CDR3 sequences in the sample, over 25% were seen once. Trimming cost V 3 bases and J 9 bases; bases outside gene matches: 2. The CDR3 loop spans 14 amino acids. The sequence came from an adult woman who had mild COVID-19 (a few samples of this study predate the infection). Cell type and time point are not known. This chain uses TRBV12-3 or TRBV12-4 with TRBJ2-1; 13 nucleotides align to TRBD2. The sample was PBMCs or a T cell subset sorted from them (not recorded which). The chain's CDR3 is CASSFGLAGVEQFF. The CDR3 bases are TGTGCCAGCAGTTTCGGACTAGCGGGAGTTGAGCAGTTCTTC.